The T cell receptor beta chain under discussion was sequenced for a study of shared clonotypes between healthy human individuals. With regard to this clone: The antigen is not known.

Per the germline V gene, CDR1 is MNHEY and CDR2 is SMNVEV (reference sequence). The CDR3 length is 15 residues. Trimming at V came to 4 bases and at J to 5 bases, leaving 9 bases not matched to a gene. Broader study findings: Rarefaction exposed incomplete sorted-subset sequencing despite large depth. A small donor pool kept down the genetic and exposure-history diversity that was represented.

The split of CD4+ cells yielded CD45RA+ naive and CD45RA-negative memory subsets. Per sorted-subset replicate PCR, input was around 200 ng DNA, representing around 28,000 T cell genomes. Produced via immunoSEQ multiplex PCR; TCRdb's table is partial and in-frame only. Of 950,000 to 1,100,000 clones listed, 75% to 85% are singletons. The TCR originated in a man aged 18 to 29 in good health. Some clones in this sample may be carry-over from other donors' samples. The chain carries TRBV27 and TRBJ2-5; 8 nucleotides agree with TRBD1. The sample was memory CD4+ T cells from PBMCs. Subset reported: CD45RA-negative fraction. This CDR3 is CASSSPGGGVETQYF. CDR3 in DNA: TGTGCCAGCAGTTCTCCAGGGGGCGGTGTCGAGACCCAGTACTTC.